This T cell receptor (beta chain) came from a study of blood T cell repertoires in COVID-19. For the study at large: There were acute and convalescent COVID-19 samples, and they came from the United States, Italy and Spain. T cells, B-cell-depleted T cells, or PBMCs provided the cDNA or gDNA that served as material.

Trimming took off 3 bases at V and 0 bases at J, with 13 bases between the two ends. CDR1 LNHNV and CDR2 YYDKDF come from the germline V gene (reference sequence). The CDR3 totals 16 residues. Authors' data handling: Estimation of nucleated cell counts was performed using reference gene primer amplification. Clones were read by immunoSEQ multiplex PCR, and TCRdb kept only the in-frame ones, dropping some. V and J calls and clone size are as listed in that table; D and trimming were resolved from the DNA. The sample lists 500,000 to 600,000 clones, approximately 91% occurring once. Recruited during active infection, patients (from Seattle) were subsequently followed longitudinally.

This TCR derives from a woman between 45 and 60 years old with COVID-19, enrolled during active disease. The J gene is TRBJ2-3, the V gene TRBV15; possibly TRBD1 for D (5 bases). Sequencing used peripheral blood. CDR3 sequence reads: CATSSLRGASTDTQYF. CDR3 DNA: TGTGCCACCAGCAGCCTTCGTGGGGCTAGCACAGATACGCAGTATTTT.